Below, 24 T cell receptor beta chains from the same sample are listed, as sequenced in a study of blood T cell repertoires in COVID-19. Profiled with immunoSEQ multiplex PCR; TCRdb holds only in-frame clones, not every one. The sample records around 300,000 clones, around nine tenths being singletons. The sequenced sample was PBMCs or T cells enriched from blood (not recorded which). The receptor source for this set is a woman between 35 and 50 years old who had recovered from COVID-19.

V is TRBV11-2 and J is TRBJ2-7; a weak D match, TRBD1 (6 bases). This CDR3 is built from 15 residues. V lost 2 bases and J 3 bases, leaving 14 bases between the germline ends. The germline gives CDR1 SGHAT, CDR2 FQNNGV. CDR3 residues: CASSLNGDISYEQYF. CDR3 DNA: TGTGCCAGCAGCTTAAATGGGGACATCAGCTACGAGCAGTACTTC. Looking up the rest from reference TRBV11-2 and TRBJ2-7 gives the full variable domain: EAGVAQSPRYKIIEKRQSVAFWCNPISGHATLYWYQQILGQGPKLLIQFQNNGVVDDSQLPKDRFSAERLKGVDSTLKIQPAKLEDSAVYLCASSLNGDISYEQYFGPGTRLTVT.

The chain employs TRBV13 and TRBJ2-7; no firm D call. Trimming removed 5 bases at V and 5 bases at J, with 13 bases between. The CDR3 runs 13 residues. CDR1 is PRHDT and CDR2 is FYEKMQ in the germline V gene (reference sequence). As DNA, the CDR3 is TGTGCCAGCAGCATACCCTCGAGAAACGAGCAGTACTTC. Translating gives CASSIPSRNEQYF.

This chain joins TRBV10-3 and TRBJ1-2, with 8 bases aligning to TRBD1. J lost 8 bases, V lost 1 base, and 12 bases had no gene match. The CDR3 has 16 residues. The germline V gene has CDR1 ENHRY and CDR2 SYGVKD. CDR3: CAISEFRQGRLAGYTF. The DNA for the CDR3 is TGTGCCATCAGTGAGTTCAGACAGGGGCGACTCGCGGGCTACACCTTC.

This chain links TRBV5-1 with TRBJ1-2, with 7 bases aligning to TRBD1. The germline V gene has CDR1 SGHRS and CDR2 YFSETQ. The V and J ends lost 4 bases and 4 bases, in that order; junction bases with no gene match: 19. The CDR3 contains 18 residues. The CDR3: CASSPKGTVGASGYGYTF. CDR3 DNA: TGCGCCAGCAGCCCGAAAGGGACAGTCGGGGCATCCGGCTATGGCTACACCTTC.

The chain has TRBV6-5 and TRBJ1-1; D may be TRBD1 (6 bases). CDR3 size: 16 residues. CDR1 MNHEY and CDR2 SVGAGI come from the germline V gene. Trimming cost V 2 bases and J 4 bases, with 17 bases left between them. The CDR3 protein is CASSYLVSGGGTEAFF. The CDR3 DNA follows: TGTGCCAGCAGTTACCTCGTAAGTGGGGGCGGCACTGAAGCTTTCTTT.

This chain links TRBV2 with TRBJ1-1; D is uncertain. This CDR3 comprises 14 residues. The germline CDR1 and CDR2 sequences are SNHLY and FYNNEI. V lost 4 bases, J lost 0 bases, and 9 bases lay in between. The CDR3 loop is CASSATVMNTEAFF. CDR3 DNA: TGTGCCAGCAGTGCAACAGTCATGAACACTGAAGCTTTCTTT.

This clone came up a few times. This chain connects TRBV7-6 to TRBJ2-7, with D maybe TRBD1 (5 bases). Trimming stripped 5 bases from V and 5 bases from J, with 10 bases between. The CDR3 spans 12 residues. Germline values: CDR1 SGHVS, CDR2 FNYEAQ. CDR3 DNA sequence: TGTGCCAGCAGCCAAGGGGATCACGAGCAGTACTTC. Translating gives CASSQGDHEQYF.

V gene TRBV9 combines with J gene TRBJ1-2; 9 bases map to TRBD1. Germline V CDR1 and CDR2: SGDLS, YYNGEE. The CDR3 is made up of 14 amino acids. With V trimmed by 4 bases and J by 1 base, 2 bases remained unmatched. The CDR3 sequence: CASSRDRDNYGYTF. The CDR3 bases are TGTGCCAGCAGCCGGGACAGGGATAACTATGGCTACACCTTC.

The chain is built from TRBV19 and TRBJ1-4; D is perhaps TRBD1 (6 bases). The germline V and J ends were trimmed by 7 bases and 7 bases, with 22 bases remaining between them. The germline V gene has CDR1 LNHDA and CDR2 SQIVND (reference sequence). The CDR3 extends over 16 amino acids. Here the CDR3 DNA reads TGTGCCAGTACCTCCGGCTGGGGGGGCGAGCGTGAAAAACTGTTTTTT. This sequence encodes CASTSGWGGEREKLFF.

J is TRBJ1-1 and V is TRBV7-9, with D possibly being TRBD1 (6 bases). The V gene's germline CDR1 is SEHNR and CDR2 FQNEAQ (reference sequence). Trimming took off 8 bases at V and 1 base at J, with 11 bases between the two ends. This CDR3 contains 13 residues. The CDR3 is CASGRGANTEAFF. The CDR3 nucleotides read TGTGCCAGCGGGCGGGGGGCGAACACTGAAGCTTTCTTT.

This clone showed up just once. The chain couples TRBV5-1 to TRBJ2-1, with D possibly being TRBD2 (5 bases). Trimming cost V 4 bases and J 6 bases, with 14 bases left between them. The CDR3 covers 14 residues. Germline CDR1 reads SGHRS; CDR2 reads YFSETQ. The CDR3 DNA follows: TGCGCCAGCAGCCCTCGGCTAGCCAGCAATGAGCAGTTCTTC. This translates into CASSPRLASNEQFF.

CDR3 protein: CASSLASASRRNEQFF. The CDR3 coding sequence is TGTGCCAGCAGCTTAGCGTCGGCTAGCCGCCGAAATGAGCAGTTCTTC. This chain connects TRBV7-9 to TRBJ2-1; D may be TRBD2 (5 bases). The CDR3 covers 16 residues. Looked up from germline, CDR1 is SEHNR and CDR2 is FQNEAQ (reference sequence). The V and J ends lost 0 bases and 7 bases respectively, with 16 bases between them. The whole variable domain, filled in from reference TRBV7-9 and TRBJ2-1, reads DTGVSQNPRHKITKRGQNVTFRCDPISEHNRLYWYRQTLGQGPEFLTYFQNEAQLEKSRLLSDRFSAERPKGSFSTLEIQRTEQGDSAMYLCASSLASASRRNEQFFGPGTRLTVL.

CDR3 sequence: CASSPFGQGRNEQFF. The CDR3 DNA is TGCGCCAGCAGCCCCTTTGGACAGGGGCGCAATGAGCAGTTCTTC. The V call is TRBV4-1, the J call TRBJ2-1, with 9 bases matching TRBD1. The junction had 7 bases not matched to a gene; V was cut back by 4 bases and J by 6 bases. The length of the CDR3 is 15 residues. The germline gives CDR1 MGHRA, CDR2 YSYEKL.

The CDR3 loop reads CASSLRGAQGRTSTDTQYF. The DNA for the CDR3 is TGCGCCAGCAGCCTACGGGGGGCCCAGGGGAGAACTAGCACAGATACGCAGTATTTT. The V gene is TRBV4-1, the J gene TRBJ2-3; TRBD2 is a possible D gene (7 bases). This CDR3 has 19 amino acids. Trimming pared 4 bases from V and 0 bases from J, leaving 23 bases between. Germline CDR1 is MGHRA and CDR2 is YSYEKL.

This chain uses TRBV7-2 with TRBJ2-3; 10 bases are a match to TRBD2. The ends lost 5 bases at V and 1 base at J; junction bases unmatched: 3. The CDR3 length is 15 residues. Germline CDR1 and CDR2: SGHTA and FQGNSA. This CDR3 reads CASSRTSGGTDTQYF. The CDR3 DNA reads TGTGCCAGCAGCCGGACTAGCGGAGGCACAGATACGCAGTATTTT.

The chain employs TRBV6-5 and TRBJ2-5; possibly TRBD1 for D (6 bases). V was trimmed by 6 bases and J by 6 bases, leaving 20 bases between them. CDR1 and CDR2 (germline): MNHEY, SVGAGI. CDR3 size: 15 residues. The CDR3 DNA follows: TGTGCCAGCAGCCTGTCCGGGACAAATGGTCAGACCCAGTACTTC. Protein: CASSLSGTNGQTQYF.

The chain combines TRBV4-3 with TRBJ1-4; perhaps TRBD1 as D (5 bases). The germline CDR1 and CDR2 sequences are LGHNA and YSLEER. V was trimmed by 4 bases and J by 2 bases, leaving 17 bases between them. This CDR3 comprises 17 residues. The chain's CDR3 is CASSLRGTGSTNEKLFF. For the CDR3, the DNA is TGCGCCAGCAGCCTGCGAGGAACAGGATCTACTAATGAAAAACTGTTTTTT.

The V and J genes are TRBV7-3 and TRBJ2-5; D not resolved. Germline V gene lookup returns CDR1 SGHTA and CDR2 FQGTGA. V gave up 2 bases and J gave up 1 base, with 11 bases separating them. The CDR3 sequence is 15 residues long. CDR3 residues: CASSLGPSFQETQYF. CDR3 nucleotides: TGTGCCAGCAGCTTAGGCCCATCCTTCCAAGAGACCCAGTACTTC.

The chain uses TRBV5-1 and TRBJ1-1, with TRBD1 as a possible D gene (6 bases). The V gene lost 1 base and the J gene lost 5 bases, with 12 bases spanning the gap. The germline CDR1 and CDR2 sequences are SGHRS and YFSETQ. This CDR3 has 14 amino acids. CDR3 sequence (DNA): TGCGCCAGCAGCTTGACAGGGTTGATTACTGAAGCTTTCTTT. Amino acid sequence: CASSLTGLITEAFF.

This clone was detected a few times. In DNA form, the CDR3 reads TGTGCCAGCGCGGGTGGGACTAGCGGGATAGAGACCCAGTACTTC. Its protein product is CASAGGTSGIETQYF. This chain links TRBV2 with TRBJ2-5; 13 bases match TRBD2. Losses at the gene ends were 8 bases for V and 4 bases for J; bases not matched to a gene: 7. The CDR3 covers 15 residues. Per germline, CDR1 SNHLY and CDR2 FYNNEI.

V is TRBV4-1 and J is TRBJ1-5; the D is unclear. The V gene's germline CDR1 is MGHRA and CDR2 YSYEKL. The CDR3 loop spans 15 amino acids. Trimming took off 0 bases at V and 2 bases at J, with 8 bases between the two ends. The CDR3 bases are TGCGCCAGCAGCCAAGATCCAACACGCAATCAGCCCCAGCATTTT. It specifies CASSQDPTRNQPQHF.

The genes are TRBV4-3 and TRBJ2-2; 10 bases match TRBD1. CDR1 and CDR2 from the germline V gene are LGHNA and YSLEER. V lost 2 bases and J lost 3; bases outside the gene matches: 12. This CDR3 spans 19 amino acids. The CDR3 DNA sequence: TGCGCCAGCAGCCAATTTGGGCCCGACAGGGGGCTAGACACCGGGGAGCTGTTTTTT. Its translation is CASSQFGPDRGLDTGELFF.

This chain joins TRBV7-9 and TRBJ2-1; 10 nucleotides line up with TRBD1. Germline lookup yields CDR1 SEHNR and CDR2 FQNEAQ (reference sequence). The CDR3 totals 16 residues. V lost 5 bases and J lost 5; bases outside the gene matches: 9. CDR3 DNA sequence: TGTGCCAGCAGCCCCTATAGGGGGACAGGGGACAATGAGCAGTTCTTC. This codes for CASSPYRGTGDNEQFF.

The chain links TRBV29-1 to TRBJ2-3; TRBD2 agrees at 8 bases. This CDR3 is built from 14 residues. The germline V gene has CDR1 SQVTM and CDR2 ANQGSEA. V dropped 4 bases and J dropped 2; count of bases not matched to a gene: 5. For the CDR3, the DNA is TGCAGCGTTGTAGTAGCGGGGCACACAGATACGCAGTATTTT. Its protein is CSVVVAGHTDTQYF.